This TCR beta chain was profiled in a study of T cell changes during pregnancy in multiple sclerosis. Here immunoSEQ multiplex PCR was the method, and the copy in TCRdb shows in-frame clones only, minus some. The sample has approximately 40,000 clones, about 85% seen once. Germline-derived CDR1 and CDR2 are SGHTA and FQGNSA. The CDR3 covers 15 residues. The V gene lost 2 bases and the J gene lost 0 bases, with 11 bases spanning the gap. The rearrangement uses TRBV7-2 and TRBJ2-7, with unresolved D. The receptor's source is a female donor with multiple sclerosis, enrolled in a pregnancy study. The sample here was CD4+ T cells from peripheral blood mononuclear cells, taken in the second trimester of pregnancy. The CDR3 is CASSLSWASSYEQYF. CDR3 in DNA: TGTGCCAGCAGCTTAAGTTGGGCAAGCTCCTACGAGCAGTACTTC.